This T cell receptor beta chain is from a study of blood T cell repertoires in COVID-19. J was trimmed by 1 base and V by 6 bases; bases with no gene match: 2. The CDR3 contains 14 residues. Germline V gives CDR1 SGHNT, CDR2 YENEEA. Produced via immunoSEQ multiplex PCR; TCRdb's table is partial and in-frame only. The sample comprises over 200,000 clones, approximately 92% of which are singletons, and 2% to 3% rests with the top ten. The sample taken for sequencing was peripheral blood. The chain uses TRBV11-3 and TRBJ2-2; 7 nucleotides agree with TRBD1. This receptor was identified in a person aged 18 to 35 with COVID-19, enrolled during active disease. Written as DNA, the CDR3 is TGTGCCAGCAGGTGGACAGGGAACACCGGGGAGCTGTTTTTT. This codes for CASRWTGNTGELFF.